Following are 16 T cell receptor beta chains from one sample sequenced in a study of T cells in Graves' hyperthyroidism and ophthalmopathy. TCR beta CDR3 region amplification was performed from RNA transcripts. The primer set for the first-round RT-PCR of the TCR CDR3 was HTBI. In TCRdb, the multiplex PCR reads were re-called with MiXCR into one record per CDR3 protein. The profile shows 500,000 to 600,000 distinct CDR3 sequences, just under 20% of them singletons. Material: blood. The receptors here all came from a middle-aged man with Graves' ophthalmopathy.

The chain recombines TRBV6-7 with TRBJ1-5, with D possibly TRBD1 on 5 matching bases. TRBV6-7 is filed as an ORF, its function uncertain. The V end was cut by 5 bases, the J end by 4 bases, with 15 bases between. This CDR3 is built from 15 residues. CDR3 in amino acids: CASSQSPGPNQPQHF. CDR3 nucleotide sequence: TGTGCCAGCAGTCAGTCGCCAGGGCCTAATCAGCCCCAGCATTTT.

The J gene is TRBJ1-4, the V gene TRBV7-9; possibly TRBD1 for D (5 bases). The germline V gene has CDR1 SEHNR and CDR2 FQNEAQ (reference sequence). The CDR3 totals 15 residues. Deletions cut 1 base from V and 5 bases from J, with 11 bases between. This chain's CDR3 is CASSLVEGPNEKLFF. The CDR3, as DNA: TGTGCCAGCAGCTTAGTGGAGGGACCAAATGAAAAACTGTTTTTT.

The sample holds a few counts of this clonotype. V and J are TRBV5-1 and TRBJ2-1, with 12 bases that match TRBD2. CDR1 and CDR2 (germline): SGHRS, YFSETQ. V lost 4 bases to trimming and J lost 2 bases; unmatched junction nucleotides: 7. The CDR3 has 17 residues. CDR3 residues: CASSPAGLAGPYNEQFF. CDR3 bases: TGCGCCAGCAGCCCTGCCGGACTAGCGGGACCCTACAATGAGCAGTTCTTC.

The chain joins TRBV20-1 to TRBJ2-5; possibly TRBD1 for D (6 bases). Trimming cost V 3 bases and J 5 bases, with 13 bases left between them. CDR3 size: 13 residues. Germline lookup yields CDR1 DFQATT and CDR2 SNEGSKA (reference sequence). The CDR3 nucleotides read TGCAGTGCTAGGAGTGGGGGCAGGGAGACCCAGTACTTC. It is translated as CSARSGGRETQYF.

This clonotype occurred many times. The chain is built from TRBV7-2 and TRBJ1-2; a weak D match, TRBD1 (5 bases). The CDR3 loop spans 15 amino acids. V was cut by 5 bases and J by 4 bases, with 17 bases left in between. Germline lookup yields CDR1 SGHTA and CDR2 FQGNSA. CDR3 protein: CASSPTWQGVYGYTF. DNA of the CDR3: TGTGCCAGCAGCCCGACCTGGCAGGGTGTCTATGGCTACACCTTC.

This clonotype was counted only a few times. This chain joins TRBV7-3 and TRBJ2-1; possibly TRBD2 for D (7 bases). Germline V gene lookup returns CDR1 SGHTA and CDR2 FQGTGA. CDR3 length: 13 residues. V was shortened by 8 bases and J by 9 bases, with 17 bases between the two germline ends. DNA of the CDR3: TGTGCCAGCTCCGGGGGCGGGGGACCTGAGCAGTTCTTC. Protein sequence: CASSGGGGPEQFF.

The V call is TRBV11-2, the J call TRBJ2-1; D perhaps matches TRBD1 (5 bases). The germline CDR1 and CDR2 sequences are SGHAT and FQNNGV. The CDR3 spans 16 residues. Trimming removed 3 bases from V and 4 bases from J, with 16 bases in between. The CDR3, as DNA: TGTGCCAGCAGCTTCCACCCTCCAGACAGTTACAATGAGCAGTTCTTC. This sequence encodes CASSFHPPDSYNEQFF.

With respect to this clonotype: This may arise from a read error, as a much more abundant clone is one base away. V is TRBV10-3 and J is TRBJ1-1; no clear D. Trimming took off 5 bases at V and 5 bases at J, with 18 bases between the two ends. Per germline, CDR1 ENHRY and CDR2 SYGVKD. This CDR3 has 15 residues. Here the CDR3 DNA reads TGTGCCATCAGTTCGACCCTACGGGGAAGGACTGAAGCTTTCTTT. This gives the protein CAISSTLRGRTEAFF.

The chain couples TRBV2 to TRBJ2-7; 11 positions match TRBD1. Germline assignment: CDR1 SNHLY and CDR2 FYNNEI. Germline trimming cut 4 bases from V and 2 bases from J; bases unmatched to any gene: 13. The CDR3 contains 18 residues. The CDR3 sequence: CASSGRTGGSYLTYEQYF. CDR3 nucleotide sequence: TGTGCCAGCAGTGGACGGACAGGGGGCTCCTACTTAACCTACGAGCAGTACTTC.

This clonotype was observed a few times. The chain recombines TRBV7-8 with TRBJ1-5; TRBD1 aligns across 7 bases. The CDR3 runs 15 residues. Trimming at V came to 2 bases and at J to 2 bases, leaving 3 bases not matched to a gene. Germline V gene lookup returns CDR1 SGHVS and CDR2 FQNEAQ. CDR3 in DNA: TGTGCCAGCAGCTTATACGGACAGGGCAATCAGCCCCAGCATTTT. Protein sequence: CASSLYGQGNQPQHF.

The chain has TRBV6-1 and TRBJ1-5, with a tentative D call TRBD1 (5 bases). Germline CDR1 is MNHNS and CDR2 is SASEGT. V was pared by 5 bases and J by 5 bases, with 16 bases between. The CDR3 totals 15 residues. This CDR3 is CASSRGTLGHQPQHF. DNA of the CDR3: TGTGCCAGCAGTCGTGGGACTCTAGGGCATCAGCCCCAGCATTTT.

This chain joins TRBV11-2 and TRBJ1-1; D unresolved. This CDR3 comprises 13 residues. V was pared by 2 bases and J by 7 bases, with 11 bases between. CDR1 is SGHAT, CDR2 FQNNGV, per germline. The CDR3 DNA is TGTGCCAGCAGCTTAAATCTGGAGCTTGAAGCTTTCTTT. Translating it yields CASSLNLELEAFF.

In its sample, this clonotype was seen a few times. This chain links TRBV11-3 with TRBJ2-2; maybe TRBD2 (5 bases). The CDR3 has 15 residues. CDR1 SGHNT and CDR2 YENEEA come from the germline V gene. V lost 3 bases and J 0 bases, leaving 8 bases between the germline ends. CDR3 coding DNA: TGTGCCAGCAGCTTGACTACCACGAACACCGGGGAGCTGTTTTTT. It codes for CASSLTTTNTGELFF.

This sequence joins TRBV7-8 and TRBJ1-1; D remains ambiguous. V was trimmed by 1 base and J by 10 bases, leaving 16 bases between them. Looked up from germline, CDR1 is SGHVS and CDR2 is FQNEAQ. This CDR3 has 14 amino acids. The CDR3 sequence: CASSLVRQAGRAFF. The CDR3 DNA sequence: TGTGCCAGCAGCTTAGTTCGGCAGGCCGGTCGAGCTTTCTTT.

The chain's CDR3 is CASSQVVAGGETQYF. As DNA, the CDR3 is TGTGCCAGCAGCCAAGTTGTAGCGGGGGGAGAGACCCAGTACTTC. The V and J genes are TRBV3-1 and TRBJ2-5, with TRBD2 matching over 10 bases. J lost 4 bases, V lost 1 base, and 3 bases had no gene match. CDR1 is LGHDT and CDR2 is YNNKEL in the germline V gene (reference sequence). The CDR3 spans 15 residues.

This clonotype was seen a few times. This sequence joins TRBV2 and TRBJ1-2; perhaps TRBD1 as D (5 bases). V lost 7 bases to trimming and J lost 0 bases, with 12 bases between them. The CDR3 sequence is 14 residues long. Germline values: CDR1 SNHLY, CDR2 FYNNEI. The CDR3 reads CASKGTVPNYGYTF. CDR3 nucleotide sequence: TGTGCCAGCAAGGGGACCGTTCCTAACTATGGCTACACCTTC. The whole variable domain, filled in from reference TRBV2 and TRBJ1-2, reads EPEVTQTPSHQVTQMGQEVILRCVPISNHLYFYWYRQILGQKVEFLVSFYNNEISEKSEIFDDQFSVERPDGSNFTLKIRSTKLEDSAMYFCASKGTVPNYGYTFGSGTRLTVV.